This TCR beta chain was sequenced during a study of CD8+ T cells in alopecia areata. As for the study in general: For the treated group, dosing was oral tofacitinib at 5 to 10 mg twice daily.

RNA was isolated and reverse transcribed to cDNA, the sequencing template. Using immunoSEQ multiplex PCR, the repertoire was profiled, and TCRdb retains in-frame clones only, with some absent. Among 110,000 to 150,000 clones listed, roughly 64% were seen once. Concerning this clone itself: The antigen remains unidentified.

Sorting from PBMCs produced CD4+ and CD8+ T cells. Findings and caveats of the study: Mice showed TCR sharing more clearly than patients did, possibly owing to HLA. Elevated clonality characterized lesional scalp relative to normal scalp, particularly in alopecia totalis/universalis.

Germline V gene lookup returns CDR1 MGHRA and CDR2 YSYEKL. Trimming removed 0 bases at V and 0 bases at J, with 8 bases between. The CDR3 is 16 residues long. The rearrangement joins TRBV4-1 to TRBJ1-4; D call uncertain. This sequence was found in a human donor with alopecia areata. This specimen consisted of CD4+ T cells sorted from blood, obtained at week 0. The CDR3 DNA reads as TGCGCCAGCAGCCAAGATCTAACTGCAACTAATGAAAAACTGTTTTTT. Amino acids: CASSQDLTATNEKLFF.